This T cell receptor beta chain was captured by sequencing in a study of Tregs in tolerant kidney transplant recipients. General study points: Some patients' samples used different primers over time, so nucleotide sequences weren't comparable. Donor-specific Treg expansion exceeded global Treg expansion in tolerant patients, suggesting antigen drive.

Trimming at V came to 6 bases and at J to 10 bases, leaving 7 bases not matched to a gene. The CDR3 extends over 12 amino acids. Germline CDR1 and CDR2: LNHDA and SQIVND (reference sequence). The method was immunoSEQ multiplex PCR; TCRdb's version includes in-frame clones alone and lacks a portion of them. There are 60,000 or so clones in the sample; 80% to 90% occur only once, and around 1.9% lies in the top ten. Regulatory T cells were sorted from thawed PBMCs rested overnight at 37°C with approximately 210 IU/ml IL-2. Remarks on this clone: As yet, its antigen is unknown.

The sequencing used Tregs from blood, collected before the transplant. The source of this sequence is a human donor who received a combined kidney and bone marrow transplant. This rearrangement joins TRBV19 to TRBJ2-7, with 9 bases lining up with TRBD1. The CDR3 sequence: CASRNTGGDQYF. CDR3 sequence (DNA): TGTGCCAGTAGGAATACAGGGGGCGACCAGTACTTC.